This TCR beta chain was found in a study of metastatic and nonmetastatic thyroid tumors. Across the whole study: Comparative analysis of repertoires was undertaken across blood and tumor or nodule tissue obtained from malignant and benign thyroid patients. The study's findings and limits: Malignant thyroid tumors reportedly had TCR beta diversity that was significantly higher than in benign nodules, in blood and tumor.

In the authors' methods: Clinicopathological groups differed in CDR3, with these differences serving to build a distant-metastasis classifier for papillary thyroid cancer. With MiXCR, TCRdb called clones anew from the PCR reads. For this entry, the V and J calls and clone size follow TCRdb and not the study's own pipeline. The data show 12,000 or so clones, 30% to 35% seen once. All patients were treatment-naive before thyroid surgery. This clone has more than one count but fewer than ten. What it binds is unknown. In germline, CDR1 is MNHNS, CDR2 SASEGT. The CDR3 is made up of 11 amino acids. The sequenced material came from tumor tissue. The sequence came from a female donor with papillary thyroid cancer or a benign thyroid nodule (not recorded which). Some clones in this sample may be carry-over from other donors' samples. V is TRBV6-1 and J is TRBJ1-1; no clear D gene. CDR3 nucleotide sequence: TGTGGCAGAAGTGACACCCGAGGAGCTTTCTTT. This translates into CGRSDTRGAFF.